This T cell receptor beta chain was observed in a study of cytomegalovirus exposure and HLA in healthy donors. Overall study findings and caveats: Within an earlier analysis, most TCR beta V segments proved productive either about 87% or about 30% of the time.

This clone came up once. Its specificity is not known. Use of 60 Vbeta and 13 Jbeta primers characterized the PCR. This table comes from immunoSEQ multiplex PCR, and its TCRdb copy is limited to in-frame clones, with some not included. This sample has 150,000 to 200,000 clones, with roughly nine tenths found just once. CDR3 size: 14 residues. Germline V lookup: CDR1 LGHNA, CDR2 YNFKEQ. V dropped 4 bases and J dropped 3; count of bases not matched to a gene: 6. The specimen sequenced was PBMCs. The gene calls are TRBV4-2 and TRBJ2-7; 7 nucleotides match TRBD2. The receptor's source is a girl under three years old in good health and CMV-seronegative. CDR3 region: CASSRGLENYEQYF. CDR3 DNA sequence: TGTGCCAGCAGCCGAGGACTAGAAAACTACGAGCAGTACTTC.